This TCR beta chain derives from a study of shared clonotypes between healthy human individuals. Study as a whole: Three plates each covered CD4 naive and memory; CD8 naive two, CD8 memory one. General observations from the study: Clonotype sharing across donors was expected to vary with sequencing depth.

In regard to this clone: Its antigen remains unidentified.

Germline CDR1 and CDR2: SEHNR and FQNEAQ (reference sequence). With 3 bases removed from V and 3 bases from J, the gap between germline ends came to 12 bases. The CDR3 contains 15 residues. Evenly divided among several immunoSEQ plates was the genomic DNA of each subset. Measured with immunoSEQ multiplex PCR; TCRdb has only the in-frame clones, and not every one. The data contain just over 2,000,000 clones, around 95% of them singletons. All donors qualified as healthy HIV-negative adults and had experienced no recent acute infections or vaccinations. The origin of this receptor is a man aged 18-30 years in good health. The gene calls are TRBV7-9 and TRBJ1-3, with TRBD1 as a possible D gene (5 bases). Sequenced input: naive CD4+ T cells sorted from blood. Described subset: CD45RA+ positively selected. The CDR3 here is CASSLGVLGGNTIYF. The CDR3 coding sequence is TGTGCCAGCAGCTTGGGGGTGCTGGGTGGAAACACCATATATTTT.